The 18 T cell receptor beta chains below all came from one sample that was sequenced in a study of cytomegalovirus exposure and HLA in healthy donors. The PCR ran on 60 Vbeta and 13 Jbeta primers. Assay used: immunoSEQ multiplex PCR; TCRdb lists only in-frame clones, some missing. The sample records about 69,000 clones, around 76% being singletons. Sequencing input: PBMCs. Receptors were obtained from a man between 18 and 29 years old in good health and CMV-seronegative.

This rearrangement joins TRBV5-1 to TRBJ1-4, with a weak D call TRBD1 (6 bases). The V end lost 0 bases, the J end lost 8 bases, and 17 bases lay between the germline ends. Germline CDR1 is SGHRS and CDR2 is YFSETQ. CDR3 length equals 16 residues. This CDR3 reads CASSLAWGLPGEKLFF. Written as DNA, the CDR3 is TGCGCCAGCAGCTTGGCCTGGGGGCTACCTGGGGAAAAACTGTTTTTT. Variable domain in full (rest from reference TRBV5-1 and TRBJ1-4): KAGVTQTPRYLIKTRGQQVTLSCSPISGHRSVSWYQQTPGQGLQFLFEYFSETQRNKGNFPGRFSGRQFSNSRSEMNVSTLELGDSALYLCASSLAWGLPGEKLFFGSGTQLSVL.

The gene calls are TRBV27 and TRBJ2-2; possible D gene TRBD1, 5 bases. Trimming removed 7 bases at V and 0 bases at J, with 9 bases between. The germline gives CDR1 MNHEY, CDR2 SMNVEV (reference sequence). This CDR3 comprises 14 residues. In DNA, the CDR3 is TGTGCCAGCAACACAGGTCCGAACACCGGGGAGCTGTTTTTT. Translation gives CASNTGPNTGELFF.

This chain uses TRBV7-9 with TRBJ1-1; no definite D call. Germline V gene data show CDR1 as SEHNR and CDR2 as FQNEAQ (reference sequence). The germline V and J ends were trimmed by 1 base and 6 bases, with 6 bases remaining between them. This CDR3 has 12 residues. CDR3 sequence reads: CASSLVSSEAFF. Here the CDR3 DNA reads TGTGCCAGCAGCTTAGTCTCGTCTGAAGCTTTCTTT.

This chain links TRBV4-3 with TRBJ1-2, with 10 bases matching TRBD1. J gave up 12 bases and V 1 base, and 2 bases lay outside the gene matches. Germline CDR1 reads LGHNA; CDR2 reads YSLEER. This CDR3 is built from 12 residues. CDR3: CASSQGTGGHTF. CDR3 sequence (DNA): TGCGCCAGCAGCCAAGGGACAGGGGGGCACACCTTC.

The CDR3 nucleotides are TGTGCCAGCAGCCGAGCGGGGGTTTCTAGCACAGATACGCAGTATTTT. It specifies CASSRAGVSSTDTQYF. The chain uses TRBV14 and TRBJ2-3, with TRBD2 matching 8 bases. V was clipped by 4 bases and J by 0 bases; unmatched bases: 6. The CDR3 contains 16 residues. Germline V gene lookup returns CDR1 SGHDN and CDR2 FVKESK.

In DNA, the CDR3 is TGTGCCAGCAGCTTGATTGGGGGGAAGTTGACTGAAGCTTTCTTT. Protein product: CASSLIGGKLTEAFF. The V call is TRBV5-4, the J call TRBJ1-1, with D possibly matching TRBD1 (5 bases). The CDR3 has 15 residues. V lost 1 base to trimming and J lost 5 bases, with 15 bases between them. The V gene's germline CDR1 is SGHNT and CDR2 YYREEE (reference sequence).

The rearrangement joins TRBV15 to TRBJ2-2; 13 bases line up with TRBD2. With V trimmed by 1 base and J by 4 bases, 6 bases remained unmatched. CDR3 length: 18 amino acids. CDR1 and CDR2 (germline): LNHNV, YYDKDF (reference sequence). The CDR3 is CATSRVRLAGGRTGELFF. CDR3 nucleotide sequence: TGTGCCACCAGCAGAGTTCGACTAGCGGGGGGCCGCACCGGGGAGCTGTTTTTT.

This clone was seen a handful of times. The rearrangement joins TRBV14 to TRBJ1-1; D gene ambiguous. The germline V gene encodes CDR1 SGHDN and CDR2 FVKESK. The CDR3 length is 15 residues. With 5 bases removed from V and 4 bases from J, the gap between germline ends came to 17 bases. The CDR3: CASSLFHTAGTEAFF. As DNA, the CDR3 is TGTGCCAGCAGCTTATTCCACACAGCAGGCACTGAAGCTTTCTTT.

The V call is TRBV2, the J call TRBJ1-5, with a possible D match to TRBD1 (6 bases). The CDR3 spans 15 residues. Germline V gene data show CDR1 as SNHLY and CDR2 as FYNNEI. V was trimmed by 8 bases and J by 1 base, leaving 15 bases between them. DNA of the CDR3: TGTGCCAGCTCGTACAGGGACAACAGCAATCAGCCCCAGCATTTT. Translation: CASSYRDNSNQPQHF.

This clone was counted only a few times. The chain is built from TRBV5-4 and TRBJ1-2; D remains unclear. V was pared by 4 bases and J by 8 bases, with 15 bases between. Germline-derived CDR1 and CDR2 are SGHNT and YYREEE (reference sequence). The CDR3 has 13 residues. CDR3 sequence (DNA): TGTGCCAGCAGCCCTTGGTCTACCGAGGGCTACACCTTC. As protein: CASSPWSTEGYTF.

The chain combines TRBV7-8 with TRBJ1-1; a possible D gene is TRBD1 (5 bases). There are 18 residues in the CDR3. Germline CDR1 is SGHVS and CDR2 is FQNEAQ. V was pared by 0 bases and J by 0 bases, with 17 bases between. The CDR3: CASSLAKGLQVLNTEAFF. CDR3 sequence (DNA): TGTGCCAGCAGCTTAGCGAAGGGACTGCAAGTTTTGAACACTGAAGCTTTCTTT.

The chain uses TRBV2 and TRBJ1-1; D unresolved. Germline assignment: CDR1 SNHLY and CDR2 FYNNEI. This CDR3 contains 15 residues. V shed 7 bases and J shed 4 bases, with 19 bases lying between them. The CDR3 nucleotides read TGTGCCAGCAAGAGGAGAGATTTGGAGGGCACTGAAGCTTTCTTT. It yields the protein CASKRRDLEGTEAFF.

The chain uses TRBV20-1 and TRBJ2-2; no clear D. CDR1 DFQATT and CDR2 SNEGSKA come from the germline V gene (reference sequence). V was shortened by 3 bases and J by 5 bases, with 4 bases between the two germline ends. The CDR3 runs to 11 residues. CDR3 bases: TGCAGTGCTAGCGTTACCGGGGAGCTGTTTTTT. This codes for CSASVTGELFF.

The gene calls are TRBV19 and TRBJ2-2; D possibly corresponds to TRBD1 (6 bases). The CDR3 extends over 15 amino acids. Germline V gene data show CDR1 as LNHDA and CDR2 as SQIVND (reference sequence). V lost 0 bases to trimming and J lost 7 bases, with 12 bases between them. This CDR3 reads CASSIDQGRGGELFF. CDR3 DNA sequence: TGTGCCAGTAGTATAGATCAGGGGAGAGGCGGGGAGCTGTTTTTT.

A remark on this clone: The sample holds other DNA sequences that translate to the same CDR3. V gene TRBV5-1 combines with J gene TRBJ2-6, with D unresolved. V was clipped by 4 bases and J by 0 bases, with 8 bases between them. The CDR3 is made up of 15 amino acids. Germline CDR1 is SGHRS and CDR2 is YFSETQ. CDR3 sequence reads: CASSATSSGANVLTF. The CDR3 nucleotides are TGCGCCAGCAGCGCCACCAGCTCTGGGGCCAACGTCCTGACTTTC.

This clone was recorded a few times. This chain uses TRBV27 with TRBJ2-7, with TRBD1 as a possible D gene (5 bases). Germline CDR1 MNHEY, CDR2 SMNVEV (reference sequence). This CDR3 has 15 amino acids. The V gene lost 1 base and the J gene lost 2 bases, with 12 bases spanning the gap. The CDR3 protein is CASSLYGQGTYEQYF. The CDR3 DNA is TGTGCCAGCAGTTTATACGGGCAGGGAACCTACGAGCAGTACTTC.

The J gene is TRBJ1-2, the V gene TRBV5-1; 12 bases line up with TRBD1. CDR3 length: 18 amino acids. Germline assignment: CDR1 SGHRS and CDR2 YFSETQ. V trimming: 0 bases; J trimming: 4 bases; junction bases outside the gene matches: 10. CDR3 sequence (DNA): TGCGCCAGCAGCTTGGACGGGACAGGGGGCTTTCTAGGCTATGGCTACACCTTC. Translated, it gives CASSLDGTGGFLGYGYTF. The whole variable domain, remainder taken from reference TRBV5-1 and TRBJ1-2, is KAGVTQTPRYLIKTRGQQVTLSCSPISGHRSVSWYQQTPGQGLQFLFEYFSETQRNKGNFPGRFSGRQFSNSRSEMNVSTLELGDSALYLCASSLDGTGGFLGYGYTFGSGTRLTVV.

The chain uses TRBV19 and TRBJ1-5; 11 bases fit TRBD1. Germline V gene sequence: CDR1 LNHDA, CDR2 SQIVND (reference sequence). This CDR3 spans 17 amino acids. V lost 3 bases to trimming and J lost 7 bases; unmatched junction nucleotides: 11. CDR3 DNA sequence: TGTGCCAGTAGTATCTTAGGACAGGGGGCGCGGGGGCAGCCCCAGCATTTT. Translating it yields CASSILGQGARGQPQHF. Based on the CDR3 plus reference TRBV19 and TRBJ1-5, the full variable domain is DGGITQSPKYLFRKEGQNVTLSCEQNLNHDAMYWYRQDPGQGLRLIYYSQIVNDFQKGDIAEGYSVSREKKESFPLTVTSAQKNPTAFYLCASSILGQGARGQPQHFGDGTRLSIL.